This note documents a single TCR beta chain sequence. Data came from immunoSEQ multiplex PCR; TCRdb stores just in-frame clones and leaves some out. Of thousands of clones listed, around 89% are singletons. This specimen comes from a study of T cell responses to AZD1222 COVID-19 vaccine. V shed 4 bases and J 2 bases; nucleotides not matched to a gene: 3. In germline, CDR1 is SGDLS, CDR2 YYNGEE. The CDR3 runs to 15 residues. This sequence joins TRBV9 and TRBJ2-6, with 7 bases aligning to TRBD2. The sample consisted of peripheral blood, taken 28 days after the second AZD1222 dose. The sequence was obtained from an adult who received the AZD1222 COVID-19 vaccine. The CDR3 sequence is CASSKRGAGANVLTF. CDR3 bases: TGTGCCAGCAGCAAACGGGGGGCTGGGGCCAACGTCCTGACTTTC. Combining the CDR3 with reference TRBV9 and TRBJ2-6 gives the whole variable domain DSGVTQTPKHLITATGQRVTLRCSPRSGDLSVYWYQQSLDQGLQFLIQYYNGEERAKGNILERFSAQQFPDLHSELNLSSLELGDSALYFCASSKRGAGANVLTFGAGSRLTVL.